This TCR beta chain was sequenced for a study of T cell responses to AZD1222 COVID-19 vaccine. Study results and caveats: Sampling captured repertoires only after the peak T cell response.

Generated by immunoSEQ multiplex PCR, the TCRdb table keeps only in-frame clones and is missing some. The table has about 130,000 clones, around 87% seen once. As for this clone: Its antigen is not identified.

Germline V CDR1 and CDR2: SQVTM, ANQGSEA. This CDR3 is 14 amino acids long. Deletions cut 4 bases from V and 2 bases from J, with 14 bases between. This sequence joins TRBV29-1 and TRBJ1-2, with D tentatively TRBD1 (6 bases). The TCR comes from an adult in good health. The sequenced sample was peripheral blood, obtained on day 0 of AZD1222 vaccination. The DNA of the CDR3 is TGCAGCGTTGCGGGGGACACAAGGAACTATGGCTACACCTTC. It encodes CSVAGDTRNYGYTF.